This T cell receptor beta chain was observed in a study of blood T cell repertoires in COVID-19. Looking at the study overall: In each case, the material was cDNA or gDNA derived from T cells, B-cell-depleted T cells, or PBMCs.

Some clones are missing from TCRdb's copy, which holds only in-frame ones; the method was immunoSEQ multiplex PCR. The table records some 280,000 clones, more than 80% of them present only once. V lost 1 base to trimming and J lost 3 bases, with 7 bases between them. The germline CDR1 and CDR2 sequences are GTSNPN and SVGIG (reference sequence). The CDR3 length is 13 residues. Source material: peripheral blood. This rearrangement joins TRBV30 to TRBJ2-1; D remains unclear. The clonotype comes from a woman younger than 45 with active or convalescent COVID-19. The CDR3 nucleotides are TGTGCCTGGAGTGAACTCAACTACAATGAGCAGTTCTTC. Amino acid sequence: CAWSELNYNEQFF.